What follows are 25 T cell receptor beta chains derived from one specimen sequenced in a study of shared clonotypes between healthy human individuals (dated by TCRdb to about 2020). The library was built by means of the immunoSEQ multiplex PCR assay. Entries here come from immuneACCESS through TCRdb and include only in-frame sequences with V and J called. Some clones fail to appear in such tables; in the studies checked, an unresolved V gene covers under half of the shortfall, and the cause of the remainder is unknown. The sample table contains approximately 2,000,000 clones; only one count was recorded for 85% to 95% of them. The ten largest clones represent around 0.4% of the sample. The sample comprised naive CD4+ T cells from PBMCs. Taken with the paper, the label for cell subset or site translates to: CD45RA+ positively selected. These receptors all come from a man aged 18 to 30 in good health. Some clones in this sample may be carry-over from other donors' samples.

This clone was seen once. The gene calls are TRBV28 and TRBJ2-7; maybe TRBD1 (6 bases). The germline gives CDR1 MDHEN, CDR2 SYDVKM. The CDR3 contains 18 residues. The V end was cut by 2 bases, the J end by 0 bases, with 20 bases between. The CDR3 DNA reads as TGTGCCAGCAGTTTAAGGTCCTCCTTCCGGGGACACTCCTACGAGCAGTACTTC. Its translation is CASSLRSSFRGHSYEQYF.

This chain links TRBV10-1 with TRBJ2-7; the D is unclear. The length of the CDR3 is 13 residues. V gave up 5 bases and J gave up 2 bases, with 10 bases separating them. The germline V gene encodes CDR1 WNHNN and CDR2 SYGVQD (reference sequence). For the CDR3, the DNA is TGCGCCAGCAGTCCAGGCCAAACCTACGAGCAGTACTTC. This encodes CASSPGQTYEQYF.

The chain is built from TRBV6-5 and TRBJ2-3, with 9 nucleotides matching TRBD1. CDR1 MNHEY and CDR2 SVGAGI come from the germline V gene. Unmatched junction bases numbered 7, after V lost 5 bases and J lost 7 bases. There are 14 residues in the CDR3. The CDR3 is CASSTTDRGYTQYF. CDR3 coding DNA: TGTGCCAGCAGTACTACAGACAGGGGGTATACGCAGTATTTT.

Details on this clone: The identical CDR3 is also encoded by other nucleotide sequences in the sample. V and J are TRBV7-2 and TRBJ2-2; TRBD2 matches at 14 bases. In germline, CDR1 is SGHTA, CDR2 FQGNSA. The CDR3 sequence is 16 residues long. Trimming removed 5 bases from V and 4 bases from J; junction bases left unmatched: 3. CDR3 sequence reads: CASSLGLAGVTGELFF. The CDR3 DNA follows: TGTGCCAGCAGCCTGGGACTAGCGGGAGTCACCGGGGAGCTGTTTTTT.

The chain is built from TRBV28 and TRBJ2-1; no firm D call. V shed 5 bases and J shed 11 bases, with 13 bases lying between them. Per the germline V gene, CDR1 is MDHEN and CDR2 is SYDVKM. CDR3 length: 12 amino acids. The DNA for the CDR3 is TGTGCCAGCAGTAACCTCGTGGATCAGCAGTTCTTC. This codes for CASSNLVDQQFF.

The J gene is TRBJ2-3, the V gene TRBV7-9; D unresolved. Trimming took off 4 bases at V and 5 bases at J, with 7 bases between the two ends. Germline CDR1 reads SEHNR; CDR2 reads FQNEAQ (reference sequence). This CDR3 spans 12 amino acids. CDR3 amino acids: CASSSSGDTQYF. The CDR3 DNA is TGTGCCAGCAGCTCCTCCGGAGATACGCAGTATTTT.

This chain connects TRBV7-3 to TRBJ1-1, with 9 bases aligning to TRBD1. Germline V lookup: CDR1 SGHTA, CDR2 FQGTGA. The V and J ends lost 6 bases and 4 bases, in that order; junction bases with no gene match: 6. CDR3 size: 14 residues. CDR3 residues: CASRSTGGSTEAFF. The CDR3 DNA is TGTGCCAGCAGGTCGACAGGGGGGAGCACTGAAGCTTTCTTT.

V usage is TRBV19 and J usage is TRBJ2-3, with 9 bases that match TRBD1. Germline V CDR1 and CDR2: LNHDA, SQIVND (reference sequence). The V segment lost 8 bases and the J segment 5 bases; nucleotides outside the gene matches: 14. The CDR3 extends over 16 amino acids. The CDR3, as DNA: TGTGCCAGTGCCGCGGGGAACAGGGGGCGAGGAGATACGCAGTATTTT. Amino acids: CASAAGNRGRGDTQYF.

The rearrangement uses TRBV4-1 and TRBJ1-2; the match to TRBD1 covers 9 bases. J lost 2 bases, V lost 4 bases, and 5 bases had no gene match. CDR3 length: 15 residues. The germline CDR1 and CDR2 sequences are MGHRA and YSYEKL. The CDR3 bases are TGCGCCAGCAGCCGATGGACAGGGGAAAACTATGGCTACACCTTC. This encodes CASSRWTGENYGYTF.

The CDR3 region has the DNA TGCGCCAGCAGCTTGGATGTAGCGGGAGCCTACAATGAGCAGTTCTTC. It encodes CASSLDVAGAYNEQFF. J is TRBJ2-1 and V is TRBV5-1, with 9 bases aligning to TRBD2. Germline loops: CDR1 SGHRS, CDR2 YFSETQ. The ends lost 0 bases at V and 2 bases at J; junction bases unmatched: 3. This CDR3 has 16 amino acids.

About this clone: Other DNA sequences in the sample encode the same CDR3. J is TRBJ2-2 and V is TRBV6-5, with D unresolved. The CDR3 covers 13 residues. The V end lost 0 bases, the J end lost 6 bases, and 5 bases lay between the germline ends. Germline CDR1 MNHEY, CDR2 SVGAGI. The CDR3 DNA reads TGTGCCAGCAGTTACTCCGGCTCCGGGGAGCTGTTTTTT. As protein: CASSYSGSGELFF.

The chain is built from TRBV7-2 and TRBJ1-2; D ambiguous. V was shortened by 0 bases and J by 4 bases, with 6 bases between the two germline ends. CDR1 and CDR2 (germline): SGHTA, FQGNSA. This CDR3 region has 13 residues. The CDR3: CASSLATVYGYTF. The CDR3, as DNA: TGTGCCAGCAGCTTAGCCACGGTCTATGGCTACACCTTC.

This clone appeared once. The chain joins TRBV28 to TRBJ2-1, with TRBD1 identical over 7 bases. The germline V gene encodes CDR1 MDHEN and CDR2 SYDVKM. This CDR3 has 15 amino acids. The V segment lost 5 bases and the J segment 9 bases; nucleotides outside the gene matches: 13. Here the CDR3 DNA reads TGTGCCAGCAGTATGACAGGGAAAGGGGGTAGTGAGCAGTTCTTC. Amino acid sequence: CASSMTGKGGSEQFF.

The table lists this clone with a few counts. The J gene is TRBJ1-1, the V gene TRBV5-1; the D gene is possibly TRBD1 (5 bases). The CDR3 runs to 15 residues. V gave up 4 bases and J gave up 0 bases, with 13 bases separating them. CDR1 is SGHRS, CDR2 YFSETQ, per germline. CDR3 in DNA: TGCGCCAGCAGCGAGGTCTGGGGGATGAACACTGAAGCTTTCTTT. Its protein is CASSEVWGMNTEAFF. The full variable domain, rest sourced from reference TRBV5-1 and TRBJ1-1, is KAGVTQTPRYLIKTRGQQVTLSCSPISGHRSVSWYQQTPGQGLQFLFEYFSETQRNKGNFPGRFSGRQFSNSRSEMNVSTLELGDSALYLCASSEVWGMNTEAFFGQGTRLTVV.

Regarding this clone: The sample holds other DNA sequences that translate to the same CDR3. The chain carries TRBV4-1 and TRBJ2-7, with 7 bases matching TRBD2. The CDR3 contains 15 residues. The germline gives CDR1 MGHRA, CDR2 YSYEKL. Trimming cost V 1 base and J 0 bases; bases outside gene matches: 3. CDR3 coding DNA: TGCGCCAGCAGCCAAGGGTTAGCGGGCTCCTACGAGCAGTACTTC. Translated: CASSQGLAGSYEQYF.

To note about this clone: Other DNA sequences in the sample encode the same CDR3. The chain couples TRBV7-9 to TRBJ2-3, with TRBD2 identical over 8 bases. The V and J ends lost 5 bases and 0 bases, in that order; junction bases with no gene match: 1. Per germline, CDR1 SEHNR and CDR2 FQNEAQ (reference sequence). This CDR3 spans 14 amino acids. The CDR3 DNA follows: TGTGCCAGCAGCCCTAGCGGGAGCACAGATACGCAGTATTTT. Its translation is CASSPSGSTDTQYF.

The gene calls are TRBV28 and TRBJ2-2; TRBD1 might be the D (5 bases). V lost 4 bases and J 4 bases, leaving 16 bases between the germline ends. The germline V gene has CDR1 MDHEN and CDR2 SYDVKM. This CDR3 region has 16 residues. DNA of the CDR3: TGTGCCAGCAGTTATACAGGACCGGTACCCACCGGGGAGCTGTTTTTT. Translation: CASSYTGPVPTGELFF.

The chain joins TRBV7-6 to TRBJ2-3, with no clear D. The germline V gene encodes CDR1 SGHVS and CDR2 FNYEAQ. CDR3 length: 15 amino acids. The germline V and J ends were trimmed by 3 bases and 3 bases, with 13 bases remaining between them. The CDR3: CASSFLPSRTDTQYF. The CDR3 bases are TGTGCCAGCAGCTTTTTACCCTCCCGGACAGATACGCAGTATTTT. The full variable domain, in which reference TRBV7-6 and TRBJ2-3 provide the parts outside the CDR3, is GAGVSQSPRYKVTKRGQDVALRCDPISGHVSLYWYRQALGQGPEFLTYFNYEAQQDKSGLPNDRFSAERPEGSISTLTIQRTEQRDSAMYRCASSFLPSRTDTQYFGPGTRLTVL.

V usage is TRBV25-1 and J usage is TRBJ2-5, with 8 bases fitting TRBD2. CDR3 length equals 18 residues. The germline CDR1 and CDR2 sequences are MGHDK and SYGVNS. V was clipped by 3 bases and J by 5 bases; unmatched bases: 17. This chain's CDR3 is CASSEVLGSGNRMETQYF. The CDR3 DNA sequence: TGTGCCAGCAGTGAGGTTTTAGGTAGCGGGAATCGAATGGAGACCCAGTACTTC.

This clone was found a few times. The chain is built from TRBV7-3 and TRBJ2-1; D not resolved. The CDR3 has 12 amino acids. The V end lost 3 bases, the J end lost 6 bases, and 6 bases lay between the germline ends. From germline, CDR1 is SGHTA and CDR2 FQGTGA. The CDR3 sequence is CASSFDTNEQFF. The DNA for the CDR3 is TGTGCCAGCAGCTTCGACACCAATGAGCAGTTCTTC.

CDR3 in DNA: TGCGCCAGCAGCTGGGGGGGCTTGAGCAATCAGCCCCAGCATTTT. This codes for CASSWGGLSNQPQHF. The chain couples TRBV5-1 to TRBJ1-5; D possibly corresponds to TRBD1 (6 bases). This CDR3 is built from 15 residues. Between the trimmed V and J ends, which lost 3 bases and 1 base, there was a span of 11 bases. CDR1 and CDR2 (germline): SGHRS, YFSETQ.

J is TRBJ2-5 and V is TRBV11-1; D may be TRBD2 (6 bases). Looked up from germline, CDR1 is SGHAT and CDR2 is FQDESV (reference sequence). The CDR3 is made up of 14 amino acids. Deletions cut 2 bases from V and 5 bases from J, with 12 bases between. CDR3 nucleotide sequence: TGTGCCAGCAGCTTACGGCGGGATGGGGAGACCCAGTACTTC. The encoded protein is CASSLRRDGETQYF. Full variable domain (missing parts from reference TRBV11-1 and TRBJ2-5): EAEVAQSPRYKITEKSQAVAFWCDPISGHATLYWYRQILGQGPELLVQFQDESVVDDSQLPKDRFSAERLKGVDSTLKIQPAELGDSAMYLCASSLRRDGETQYFGPGTRLLVL.

The rearrangement uses TRBV7-3 and TRBJ2-1; D remains ambiguous. Germline V gene lookup returns CDR1 SGHTA and CDR2 FQGTGA. This CDR3 has 13 amino acids. Trimming stripped 1 base from V and 9 bases from J, with 10 bases between. CDR3 sequence reads: CASSLSPPGEQFF. CDR3 nucleotides: TGTGCCAGCAGCTTAAGTCCTCCGGGTGAGCAGTTCTTC.

In its sample, this clone was seen once. The CDR3 DNA reads TGTGCCTGGAGCGGGACCGACGTTTCACCCCTCCACTTT. Amino acids: CAWSGTDVSPLHF. The chain has TRBV30 and TRBJ1-6; D is perhaps TRBD1 (5 bases). Germline CDR1 and CDR2: GTSNPN and SVGIG (reference sequence). The V gene lost 3 bases and the J gene lost 9 bases, with 12 bases spanning the gap. This CDR3 is 13 amino acids long.

This sequence joins TRBV28 and TRBJ1-1, with no clear D. The germline gives CDR1 MDHEN, CDR2 SYDVKM. The CDR3 spans 14 residues. V lost 5 bases to trimming and J lost 0 bases, with 10 bases between them. The CDR3 bases are TGTGCCAGCAGTCTTACCCAGATGAACACTGAAGCTTTCTTT. This codes for CASSLTQMNTEAFF.